This is a list of T cell receptor beta chains from one sample in a study of T cell changes during pregnancy in multiple sclerosis. Method: immunoSEQ multiplex PCR; TCRdb's copy keeps in-frame clones and lacks some. The sample records about 94,000 clones, 85% to 95% being singletons. Here the sequenced sample was peripheral blood, taken after pregnancy. The receptor source for this set is a female donor with multiple sclerosis, enrolled in a pregnancy study. The CDR3 runs from the conserved cysteine through the conserved F or W. Fields, in order: clone size, D gene, V gene, J gene, CDR3 DNA, CDR3 protein. The D gene is left open where the match is weak. The listing skips clone size in some rows; elsewhere it reads once, few, many or a size class.

>NA|NA|TRBV10-3|TRBJ2-1
TGTGCCATCAGTAAACAGGGCTACAATGAGCAGTTCTTC
CAISKQGYNEQFF
>NA|TRBD2|TRBV27|TRBJ2-1
TGTGCCAGCAGTTTAAAGTGGGGACTAGCGGGAGGAAGGTACAATGAGCAGTTCTTC
CASSLKWGLAGGRYNEQFF
>NA|TRBD1|TRBV23-1|TRBJ2-4
TGCGCCAGCAGTCAATCGGACAGGGCCCCCAAAAACATTCAGTACTTC
CASSQSDRAPKNIQYF
>NA|TRBD1|TRBV5-6|TRBJ1-1
TGTGCCGGCAGCCCGCCGGGACAGGGGAAAACTGAAGCTTTCTTT
CAGSPPGQGKTEAFF
>NA|NA|TRBV6-1|TRBJ2-1
TGTGCCAGCAGTGAAGACGGGTCCCCCTACAATGAGCAGTTCTTC
CASSEDGSPYNEQFF
>NA|NA|TRBV7-9|TRBJ1-4
TGTGCCAGCAGCCCCCTCGTTGACGGGGAACTGTTTTTT
CASSPLVDGELFF
>NA|NA|TRBV2|TRBJ1-2
TGTGCCAGCAGTAGCCCTTCAGGCGGGGTCGGCTACACCTTC
CASSSPSGGVGYTF
>few|TRBD2|TRBV4-1|TRBJ2-7
TGCGCCAGCAGCCACGCCCCGGGACTAGCGGACACCTACGAGCAGTACTTC
CASSHAPGLADTYEQYF
>few|NA|TRBV11-3|TRBJ1-1
TGTGCCAGCAGCTTTGGCAGGGGCACTGAAGCTTTCTTT
CASSFGRGTEAFF
>few|NA|TRBV5-6|TRBJ1-1
TGTGCCAGCAGCGTATTAGACAGGAACGCTTTCTTT
CASSVLDRNAFF
>NA|TRBD1|TRBV18|TRBJ1-2
TGTGCCAGCTCGCGACAGGGATTATATGGCTACACCTTC
CASSRQGLYGYTF
>NA|TRBD2|TRBV7-9|TRBJ2-7
TGTGCCAGCAGCTCGGGACTAGCGGGAGTGGGCTCCTACGAGCAGTACTTC
CASSSGLAGVGSYEQYF
>NA|NA|TRBV7-9|TRBJ1-1
TGTGCCAGCAGTCCTACGCTCTCCGGGAGGCTCATGAACACTGAAGCTTTCTTT
CASSPTLSGRLMNTEAFF
>NA|TRBD1|TRBV19|TRBJ2-7
TGTGCCAGTGGGGCCAAGACAGGGTTTCTCTACGAGCAGTACTTC
CASGAKTGFLYEQYF
>NA|NA|TRBV21-1|TRBJ2-1
TGTGCCAGCAGCAACCCCAGCGGGACAAACAATGAGCAGTTCTTC
CASSNPSGTNNEQFF
>NA|TRBD1|TRBV18|TRBJ2-7
TGTGCCAGCTCACCGGGACAGGGGATCCCCCACTACGAGCAGTACTTC
CASSPGQGIPHYEQYF
>NA|TRBD2|TRBV13|TRBJ2-2
TGTGCCAGCAGCCCTTTGGGACTAGCGGCAAGCCCCGGGGAGCTGTTTTTT
CASSPLGLAASPGELFF
>NA|NA|TRBV27|TRBJ1-1
TGTGCCAGCACCAGTAGGAGGAGAAACACTGAAGCTTTCTTT
CASTSRRRNTEAFF
>NA|NA|TRBV7-2|TRBJ2-5
TGTGCCAGCAGCGAGGACGCTACTAGGAGAGAGACCCAGTACTTC
CASSEDATRRETQYF
>NA|TRBD2|TRBV4-1|TRBJ2-2
TGCGCCAGCAGCCAAGGACCGACTAGCGGGCGCAGGGGGGGGGAGCTGTTTTTT
CASSQGPTSGRRGGELFF
>NA|NA|TRBV19|TRBJ2-3
TGTGCCAGTAGGACGCTAAGGAGCGCGAACACAGATACGCAGTATTTT
CASRTLRSANTDTQYF
>NA|TRBD2|TRBV7-2|TRBJ2-5
TGTGCCAGCAGCTTAGATTTTAGGGCGGGAGGAGGTGAGACCCAGTACTTC
CASSLDFRAGGGETQYF
>NA|NA|TRBV18|TRBJ2-4
TGTGCCAGCTCACAAACAGGGTTGTTGAATATTGAAGGGGGTCAGTACTTC
CASSQTGLLNIEGGQYF
>NA|TRBD2|TRBV5-4|TRBJ2-5
TGTGCCAGCACCAGAGAAGCGGGAGGAGACCAAGAGACCCAGTACTTC
CASTREAGGDQETQYF
>NA|NA|TRBV2|TRBJ1-1
TGTGCCAGCAGTGAGGGGGGTGGGCACACTGAAGCTTTCTTT
CASSEGGGHTEAFF
>NA|NA|TRBV2|TRBJ2-2
TGTGCCAGCAGGAAGGAGCGGGCAAACACCGGGGAGCTGTTTTTT
CASRKERANTGELFF
>NA|NA|TRBV9|TRBJ1-1
TGTGCCAGCAGCAAACACAGGGTGTTGAACACTGAAGCTTTCTTT
CASSKHRVLNTEAFF
>NA|TRBD2|TRBV4-2|TRBJ2-2
TGTGCCAGCAGCCAAGGAACCGGGGCACTAGCGGGAGGAATGGGCGGGGAGCTGTTTTTT
CASSQGTGALAGGMGGELFF
>NA|NA|TRBV4-1|TRBJ2-1
TGCGCCAGCAGCCAAGAACGCAGGGTACAACTACTGGGGTCCAATGAGCAGTTCTTC
CASSQERRVQLLGSNEQFF
>NA|TRBD1|TRBV5-1|TRBJ1-2
TGCGCCAGCAGCAGGGGACAGGGGGCGGGTAACTATGGCTACACCTTC
CASSRGQGAGNYGYTF
>NA|NA|TRBV4-3|TRBJ2-3
TGCGCCAGCAGCCAAGGCAGGGGGGCAGATACGCAGTATTTT
CASSQGRGADTQYF
>NA|NA|TRBV18|TRBJ2-7
TGTGCCACAGTAAACAGGGCTCCTTACTTC
CATVNRAPYF
>NA|NA|TRBV30|TRBJ1-1
TGTGCCTGGAGTTCGGGGGGCCACACTGAAGCTTTCTTT
CAWSSGGHTEAFF
>NA|NA|TRBV30|TRBJ2-1
TGTGCCTGGGGAGGGCTATCCTACAATGAGCAGTTCTTC
CAWGGLSYNEQFF